The rows below give T cell receptor beta chains drawn from one sample of a study of cytomegalovirus exposure and HLA in healthy donors. TCRdb's copy holds only in-frame clones and misses some; the assay was immunoSEQ multiplex PCR. The sample yields about 130,000 clones, around 67% seen once. The specimen was PBMCs. Receptors originate from a man aged 18 to 29 in good health and CMV-seropositive. The CDR3 runs from the conserved cysteine through the conserved F or W. The D gene is left open where the match is weak. Some rows have no size entry. The others give once, few or many, or a class for an expanded clone.

TGTGCCAGCACGCCCTCCGGGGGGAAGACTGAAGCTTTCTTT | CASTPSGGKTEAFF | TRBV5-4 | - | TRBJ1-1 | -
TGTGCCAGCAGGCGACTAGCGGGGGACACCGGGGAGCTGTTTTTT | CASRRLAGDTGELFF | TRBV9 | few | TRBJ2-2 | TRBD2
TGTGCCAGCAGCTACGGACTAGCGGAGCCCTACGAGCAGTACTTC | CASSYGLAEPYEQYF | TRBV13 | - | TRBJ2-7 | TRBD2
TGTGCCACCAGGAGAGCGGGAGGGTGGACCGGGGAGCTGTTTTTT | CATRRAGGWTGELFF | TRBV19 | once | TRBJ2-2 | TRBD2
TGTGCCACCAGCAGAGTTGGTTCAGGGCCGCATTTT | CATSRVGSGPHF | TRBV15 | - | TRBJ2-2 | -
TGCGCCAGCAGCCCTGAGGCGGGTTATATGAACAATCAGCCCCAGCATTTT | CASSPEAGYMNNQPQHF | TRBV4-3 | - | TRBJ1-5 | -
TGTGCCAGCAGTTTTTTGACTCTTTCTTTGCGCAATGAGCAGTTCTTC | CASSFLTLSLRNEQFF | TRBV28 | - | TRBJ2-1 | -
TGCGCCAGCAGCCGAGATAGTCGGACATACGAGCAGTACTTC | CASSRDSRTYEQYF | TRBV4-1 | - | TRBJ2-7 | -
TGTGCCACCGAGGACAGCACAAACTATGGCTACACCTTC | CATEDSTNYGYTF | TRBV28 | - | TRBJ1-2 | -
TGCAGTGCCGACGGACAGAAAACGCAGTATTTT | CSADGQKTQYF | TRBV20-1 | - | TRBJ2-3 | -
TGTGCCAGCAGCTTGGGCGGGAGGAGTACCGGGGAGCTGTTTTTT | CASSLGGRSTGELFF | TRBV7-3 | - | TRBJ2-2 | TRBD2
TGTGCCAGCAGTTTATCGCAGATGAACACTGAAGCTTTCTTT | CASSLSQMNTEAFF | TRBV27 | - | TRBJ1-1 | -
TGTGCCTGGGGGACAGGGGGGGACCAAGAGACCCAGTACTTC | CAWGTGGDQETQYF | TRBV30 | - | TRBJ2-5 | TRBD1
TGTGCCTGTAGCCGGACATTTAACTATGGCTACACCTTC | CACSRTFNYGYTF | TRBV30 | - | TRBJ1-2 | -
TGTGCCAGCCACCCAGGGCAGGGGGCTTACTACGAGCAGTACTTC | CASHPGQGAYYEQYF | TRBV6-1 | medium-sized | TRBJ2-7 | TRBD1
TGTGCCAGCAGTTACTTGGGGACAGGGTGGGACACTGAAGCTTTCTTT | CASSYLGTGWDTEAFF | TRBV6-5 | - | TRBJ1-1 | TRBD1
TGTGCCAGCAGCGTGGGGGCAGGGGACACCATATATTTT | CASSVGAGDTIYF | TRBV5-4 | - | TRBJ1-3 | -
TGTGCCAGCACCTCATGGGGGCGCATGAACACTGAAGCTTTCTTT | CASTSWGRMNTEAFF | TRBV28 | once | TRBJ1-1 | -